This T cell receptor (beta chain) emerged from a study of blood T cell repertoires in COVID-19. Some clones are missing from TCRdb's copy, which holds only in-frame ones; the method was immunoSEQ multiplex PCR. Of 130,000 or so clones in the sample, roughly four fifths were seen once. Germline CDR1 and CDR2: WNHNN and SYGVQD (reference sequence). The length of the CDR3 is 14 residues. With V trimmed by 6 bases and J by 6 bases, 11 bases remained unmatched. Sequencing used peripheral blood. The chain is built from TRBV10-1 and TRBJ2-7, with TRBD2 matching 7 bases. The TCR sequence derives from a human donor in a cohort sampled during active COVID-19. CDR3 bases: TGCGCCAGCAGCCCCGTGGGAGGGCAGGGCGAGCAGTACTTC. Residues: CASSPVGGQGEQYF.